The 11 T cell receptor beta chains below come from one sample, sequenced in a study of beta chain features in type 1 diabetes. The sequenced template was cDNA made from the entire isolated RNA. Clones were sequenced by immunoSEQ multiplex PCR, and TCRdb holds only the in-frame ones, with some missing. The table lists under 90,000 clones, roughly 31% of them singletons. Sequences were obtained from stem cell memory CD4+ T cells from blood. The source of these receptors is a woman aged 18-35 years in good health.

J is TRBJ1-2 and V is TRBV2; TRBD1 aligns across 7 bases. Germline CDR1 and CDR2: SNHLY and FYNNEI. Trimming removed 3 bases from V and 2 bases from J; junction bases left unmatched: 3. This CDR3 comprises 14 residues. The CDR3 region is CASSDRGRNYGYTF. CDR3 bases: TGTGCCAGCAGTGACAGGGGGAGGAACTATGGCTACACCTTC.

In its sample, this clone was seen a few times. The chain carries TRBV2 and TRBJ1-5; 7 positions agree with TRBD1. The CDR3 is 16 residues long. J was trimmed by 0 bases and V by 6 bases; bases with no gene match: 8. Germline V gene data show CDR1 as SNHLY and CDR2 as FYNNEI. CDR3 nucleotide sequence: TGTGCCAGCAGGAAGACAGGGCTGAATAGCAATCAGCCCCAGCATTTT. It encodes CASRKTGLNSNQPQHF.

V and J are TRBV7-3 and TRBJ2-3; 10 bases are a match to TRBD2. Unmatched junction bases numbered 15, after V lost 6 bases and J lost 3 bases. The CDR3 has 18 amino acids. CDR1 is SGHTA, CDR2 FQGTGA, per germline. The CDR3 spells CASSRGKRGGRGTDTQYF. DNA for the CDR3: TGTGCCAGCAGTCGAGGGAAGCGGGGGGGCCGCGGAACAGATACGCAGTATTTT.

The sample holds many counts of this clone. V is TRBV23-1 and J is TRBJ1-2; 8 nucleotides agree with TRBD1. TRBV23-1 is an open reading frame, and its role is uncertain. V was pared by 7 bases and J by 4 bases, with 5 bases of the junction left unmatched. The CDR3 has 13 amino acids. The CDR3 protein is CASTGQGSYGYTF. CDR3 nucleotide sequence: TGCGCCAGCACCGGACAGGGATCCTATGGCTACACCTTC.

The chain is built from TRBV5-4 and TRBJ1-5, with 9 bases fitting TRBD1. The trim removed 4 bases at V and 15 bases at J, leaving 11 bases unmatched. Germline V gives CDR1 SGHNT, CDR2 YYREEE (reference sequence). This CDR3 has 13 amino acids. Written as DNA, the CDR3 is TGTGCCAGCAGCCAAGGGGGGGACAGGGACCGGCATTTT. Its translation: CASSQGGDRDRHF. Supplemented by reference TRBV5-4 and TRBJ1-5, the full variable domain reads ETGVTQSPTHLIKTRGQQVTLRCSSQSGHNTVSWYQQALGQGPQFIFQYYREEENGRGNFPPRFSGLQFPNYSSELNVNALELDDSALYLCASSQGGDRDRHFGDGTRLSIL.

This clone was found a few times. The gene calls are TRBV14 and TRBJ2-1; perhaps TRBD2 as D (7 bases). CDR1 and CDR2 from the germline V gene are SGHDN and FVKESK. The ends were cut back, 4 bases at V and 3 bases at J, with 13 bases in the middle. This CDR3 is built from 15 residues. The DNA for the CDR3 is TGTGCCAGCAGCCTTAGAGCGGGACACTACAATGAGCAGTTCTTC. It translates to CASSLRAGHYNEQFF.

This clone was seen only a few times. The chain employs TRBV11-3 and TRBJ2-5, with 7 bases identical to TRBD1. This CDR3 spans 13 amino acids. V was pared by 2 bases and J by 5 bases, with 2 bases of the junction left unmatched. In germline, CDR1 is SGHNT, CDR2 YENEEA. This CDR3 is CASSLQGVETQYF. In DNA form, the CDR3 reads TGTGCCAGCAGCTTACAGGGGGTCGAGACCCAGTACTTC. Full variable domain (rest looked up from reference TRBV11-3 and TRBJ2-5): EAGVVQSPRYKIIEKKQPVAFWCNPISGHNTLYWYLQNLGQGPELLIRYENEEAVDDSQLPKDRFSAERLKGVDSTLKIQPAELGDSAVYLCASSLQGVETQYFGPGTRLLVL.

This clone was recorded a few times. The CDR3 bases are TGTGCCACAAACAGGGAGATGAACACTGAAGCTTTCTTT. As protein: CATNREMNTEAFF. J is TRBJ1-1 and V is TRBV2; D is perhaps TRBD1 (6 bases). This CDR3 is 13 amino acids long. Germline V CDR1 and CDR2: SNHLY, FYNNEI. The V end was cut by 10 bases, the J end by 0 bases, with 12 bases between.

The J gene is TRBJ2-5, the V gene TRBV27; 7 bases line up with TRBD1. V lost 6 bases to trimming and J lost 2 bases; unmatched junction nucleotides: 3. Per the germline V gene, CDR1 is MNHEY and CDR2 is SMNVEV (reference sequence). The CDR3 runs 13 residues. CDR3 DNA sequence: TGTGCCAGCAGCCGGGACAGACAAGAGACCCAGTACTTC. It is translated as CASSRDRQETQYF.

The V and J genes are TRBV7-9 and TRBJ2-1; D not resolved. CDR1 and CDR2 from the germline V gene are SEHNR and FQNEAQ (reference sequence). Trimming removed 8 bases from V and 9 bases from J, with 8 bases in between. CDR3 length equals 10 residues. CDR3 DNA: TGTGCCAGCGTCCCCGGTGAGCAGTTCTTC. It yields the protein CASVPGEQFF.

V gene TRBV12-5 combines with J gene TRBJ2-1, with TRBD2 matching over 12 bases. Germline V CDR1 and CDR2: LGHNT, FRNRAP. The J segment lost 9 bases and the V segment lost 7 bases, leaving 10 bases of the junction unmatched. CDR3 length: 15 residues. CDR3 bases: TGTGCTAGTGCCTCTAGCGGGAGGGGGTCTGGTGAGCAGTTCTTC. Protein product: CASASSGRGSGEQFF.